The 4 T cell receptor beta chains below come from one sample, sequenced in a study of T cells expressing NK-cell markers. After re-calling the 5' RACE reads, TCRdb lists one entry per CDR3 protein, DNA absent. The listing contains about 260,000 distinct CDR3 sequences. The sequencing input was blood T cells: a sorted CD56 or NKG2C T cell subset, CD4+ or CD8+ T cells, or bulk PBMC T cells (not recorded which). The receptors come from a man between 18 and 29 years old in good health.

J is TRBJ1-5 and V is TRBV27. The CDR3 is 15 residues long. The germline V gene encodes CDR1 MNHEY and CDR2 SMNVEV (reference sequence). The chain's CDR3 is CASSLWGLRDQPQHF.

The chain is built from TRBV6-5 and TRBJ2-5; no DNA is available, so the TRBD1 call from TCRdb remains unchecked. Per the germline V gene, CDR1 is MNHEY and CDR2 is SVGAGI. The CDR3 has 16 amino acids. The CDR3 loop reads CASSYSGGKGSETQYF.

The chain has TRBV12-3 or TRBV12-4 and TRBJ2-7; TCRdb designates TRBD2, a call that cannot be tested without DNA. The CDR3 has 14 residues. CDR3 sequence: CASSPPAGGYEQYF.

The gene calls are TRBV7-2 and TRBJ2-7; TCRdb's assignment of TRBD1 cannot be checked, as there is no DNA. Germline loops: CDR1 SGHTA, CDR2 FQGNSA. The CDR3 runs to 13 residues. The CDR3 sequence is CASSLTGENEQYF. Supplemented by reference TRBV7-2 and TRBJ2-7, the full variable domain reads GAGVSQSPSNKVTEKGKDVELRCDPISGHTALYWYRQSLGQGLEFLIYFQGNSAPDKSGLPSDRFSAERTGGSVSTLTIQRTQQEDSAVYLCASSLTGENEQYFGPGTRLTVT.